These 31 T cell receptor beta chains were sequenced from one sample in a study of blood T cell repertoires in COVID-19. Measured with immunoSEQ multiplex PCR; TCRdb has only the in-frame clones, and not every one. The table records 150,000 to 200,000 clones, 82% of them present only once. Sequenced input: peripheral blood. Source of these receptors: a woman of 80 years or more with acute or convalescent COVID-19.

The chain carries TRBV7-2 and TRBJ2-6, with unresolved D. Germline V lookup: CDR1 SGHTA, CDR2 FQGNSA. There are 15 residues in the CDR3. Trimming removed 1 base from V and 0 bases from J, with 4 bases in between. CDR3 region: CASSLGLSGANVLTF. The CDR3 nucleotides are TGTGCCAGCAGCTTAGGGCTCTCTGGGGCCAACGTCCTGACTTTC.

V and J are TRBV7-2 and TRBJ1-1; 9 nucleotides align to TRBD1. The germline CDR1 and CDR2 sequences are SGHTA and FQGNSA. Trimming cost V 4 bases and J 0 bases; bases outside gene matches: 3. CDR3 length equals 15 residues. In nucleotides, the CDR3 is TGTGCCAGCAGCTCGACAGGGGGGATGAACACTGAAGCTTTCTTT. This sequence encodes CASSSTGGMNTEAFF.

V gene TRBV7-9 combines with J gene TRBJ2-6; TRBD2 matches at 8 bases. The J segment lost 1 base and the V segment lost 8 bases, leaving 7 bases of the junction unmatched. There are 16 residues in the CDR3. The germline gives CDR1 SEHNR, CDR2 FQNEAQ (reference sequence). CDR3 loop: CASAGGWTSGANVLTF. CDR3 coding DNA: TGTGCCAGCGCGGGGGGTTGGACTTCTGGGGCCAACGTCCTGACTTTC.

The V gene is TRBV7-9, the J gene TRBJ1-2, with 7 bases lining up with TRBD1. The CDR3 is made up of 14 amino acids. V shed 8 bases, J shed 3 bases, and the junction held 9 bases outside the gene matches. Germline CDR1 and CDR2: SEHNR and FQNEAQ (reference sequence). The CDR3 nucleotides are TGTGCCAGCCGTCGGACAGGCGCTGACTATGGCTACACCTTC. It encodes CASRRTGADYGYTF.

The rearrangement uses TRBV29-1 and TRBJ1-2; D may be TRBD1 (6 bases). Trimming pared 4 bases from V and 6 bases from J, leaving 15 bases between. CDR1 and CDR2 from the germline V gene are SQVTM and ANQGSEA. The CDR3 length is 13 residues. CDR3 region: CSVGGTGSDGYTF. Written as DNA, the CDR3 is TGCAGCGTTGGGGGTACAGGGTCGGATGGCTACACCTTC.

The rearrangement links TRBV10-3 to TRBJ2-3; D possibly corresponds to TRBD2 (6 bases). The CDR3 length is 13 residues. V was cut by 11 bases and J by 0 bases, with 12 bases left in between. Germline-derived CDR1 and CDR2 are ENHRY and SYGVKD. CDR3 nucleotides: TGTGCCGGGCGGGGTACTAGCACAGATACGCAGTATTTT. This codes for CAGRGTSTDTQYF.

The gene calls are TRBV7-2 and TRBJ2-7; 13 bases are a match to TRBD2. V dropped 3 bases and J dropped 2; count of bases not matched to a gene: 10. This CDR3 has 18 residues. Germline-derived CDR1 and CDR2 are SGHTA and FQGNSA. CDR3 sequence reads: CASSLSKHGTSGTYEQYF. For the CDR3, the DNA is TGTGCCAGCAGCTTGTCGAAACACGGGACTAGCGGGACCTACGAGCAGTACTTC.

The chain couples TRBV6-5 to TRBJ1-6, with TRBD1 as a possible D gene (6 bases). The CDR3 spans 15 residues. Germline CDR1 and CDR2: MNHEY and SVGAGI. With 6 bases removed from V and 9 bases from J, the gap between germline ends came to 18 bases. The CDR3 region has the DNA TGTGCCAGCAGCCCCTGGACAGCTAAAGGTTCACCCCTCCACTTT. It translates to CASSPWTAKGSPLHF.

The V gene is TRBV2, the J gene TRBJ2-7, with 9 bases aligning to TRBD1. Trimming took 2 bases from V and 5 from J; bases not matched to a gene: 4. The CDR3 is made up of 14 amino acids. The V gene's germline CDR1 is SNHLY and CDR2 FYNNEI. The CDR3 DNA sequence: TGTGCCAGCAGTGAACAACAGGGGGCCCACGAGCAGTACTTC. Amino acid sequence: CASSEQQGAHEQYF.

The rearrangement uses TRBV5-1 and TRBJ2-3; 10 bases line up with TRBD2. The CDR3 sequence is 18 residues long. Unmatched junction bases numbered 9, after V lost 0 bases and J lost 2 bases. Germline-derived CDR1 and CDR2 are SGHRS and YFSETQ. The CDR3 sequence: CASSLGRASGRITDTQYF. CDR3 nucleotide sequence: TGCGCCAGCAGCTTGGGAAGGGCTAGCGGGAGAATCACAGATACGCAGTATTTT.

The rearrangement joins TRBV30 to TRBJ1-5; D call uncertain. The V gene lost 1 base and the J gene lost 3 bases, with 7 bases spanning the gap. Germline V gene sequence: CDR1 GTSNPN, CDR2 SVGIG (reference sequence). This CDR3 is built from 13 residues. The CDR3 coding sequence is TGTGCCTGGAGTGGGCAGGCCAATCAGCCCCAGCATTTT. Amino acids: CAWSGQANQPQHF.

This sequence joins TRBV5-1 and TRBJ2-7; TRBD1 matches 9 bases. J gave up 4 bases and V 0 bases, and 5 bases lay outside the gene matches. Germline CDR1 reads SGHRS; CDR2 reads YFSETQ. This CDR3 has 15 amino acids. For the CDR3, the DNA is TGCGCCAGCAGCTTGGGGGGACAGGGAGCGTACGAGCAGTACTTC. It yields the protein CASSLGGQGAYEQYF.

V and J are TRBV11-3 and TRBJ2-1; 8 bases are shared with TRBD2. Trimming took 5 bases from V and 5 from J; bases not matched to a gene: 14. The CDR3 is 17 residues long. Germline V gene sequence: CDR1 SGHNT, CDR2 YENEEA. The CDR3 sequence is CASSHPSRTGGHNEQFF. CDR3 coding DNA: TGTGCCAGCAGCCACCCCAGTAGGACGGGAGGGCACAATGAGCAGTTCTTC. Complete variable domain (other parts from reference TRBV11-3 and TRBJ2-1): EAGVVQSPRYKIIEKKQPVAFWCNPISGHNTLYWYLQNLGQGPELLIRYENEEAVDDSQLPKDRFSAERLKGVDSTLKIQPAELGDSAVYLCASSHPSRTGGHNEQFFGPGTRLTVL.

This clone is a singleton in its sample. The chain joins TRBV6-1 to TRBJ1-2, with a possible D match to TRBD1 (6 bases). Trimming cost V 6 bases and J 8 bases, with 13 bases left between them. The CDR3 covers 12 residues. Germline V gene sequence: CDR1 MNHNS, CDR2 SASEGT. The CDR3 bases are TGTGCCAGCAGCCTGACAGGTTCCGGCTACACCTTC. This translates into CASSLTGSGYTF.

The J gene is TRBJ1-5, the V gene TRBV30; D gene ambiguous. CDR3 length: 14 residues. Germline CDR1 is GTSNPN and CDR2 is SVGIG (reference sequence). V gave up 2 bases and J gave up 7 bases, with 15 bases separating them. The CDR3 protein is CAWSMGSSGQPQHF. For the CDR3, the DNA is TGTGCCTGGAGTATGGGCTCTTCTGGGCAGCCCCAGCATTTT.

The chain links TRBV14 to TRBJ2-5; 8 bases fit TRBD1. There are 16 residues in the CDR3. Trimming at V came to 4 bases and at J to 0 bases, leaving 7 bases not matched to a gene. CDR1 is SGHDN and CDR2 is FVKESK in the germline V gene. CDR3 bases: TGTGCCAGCAGCCCCTGGACAGGGCCTGACCAAGAGACCCAGTACTTC. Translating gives CASSPWTGPDQETQYF.

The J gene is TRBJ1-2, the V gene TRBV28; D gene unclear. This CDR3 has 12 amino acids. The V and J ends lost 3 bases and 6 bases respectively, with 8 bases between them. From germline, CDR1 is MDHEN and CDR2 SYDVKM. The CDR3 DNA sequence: TGTGCCAGCAGTTTGCGCAGGCATGGCTACACCTTC. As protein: CASSLRRHGYTF.

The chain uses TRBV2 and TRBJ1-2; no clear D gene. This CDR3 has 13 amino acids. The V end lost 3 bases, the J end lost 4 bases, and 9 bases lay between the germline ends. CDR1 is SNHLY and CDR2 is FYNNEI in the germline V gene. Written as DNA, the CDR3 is TGTGCCAGCAGTGATGCGGCAGCCTATGGCTACACCTTC. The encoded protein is CASSDAAAYGYTF.

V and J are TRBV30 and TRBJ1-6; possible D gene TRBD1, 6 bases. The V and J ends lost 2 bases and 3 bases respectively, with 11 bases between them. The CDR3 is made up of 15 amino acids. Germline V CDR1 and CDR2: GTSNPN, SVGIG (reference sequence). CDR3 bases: TGTGCCTGGAGTACCGGACAGAACTATAATTCACCCCTCCACTTT. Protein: CAWSTGQNYNSPLHF. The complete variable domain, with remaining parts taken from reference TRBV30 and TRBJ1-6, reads SQTIHQWPATLVQPVGSPLSLECTVEGTSNPNLYWYRQAAGRGLQLLFYSVGIGQISSEVPQNLSASRPQDRQFILSSKKLLLSDSGFYLCAWSTGQNYNSPLHFGNGTRLTVT.

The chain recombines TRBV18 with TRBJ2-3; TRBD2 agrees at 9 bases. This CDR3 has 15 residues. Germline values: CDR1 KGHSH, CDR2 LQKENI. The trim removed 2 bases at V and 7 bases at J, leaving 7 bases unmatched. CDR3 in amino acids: CASSPGSSGMNTQYF. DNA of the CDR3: TGTGCCAGCTCACCAGGGTCTAGCGGGATGAATACGCAGTATTTT. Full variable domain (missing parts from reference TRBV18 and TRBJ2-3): NAGVMQNPRHLVRRRGQEARLRCSPMKGHSHVYWYRQLPEEGLKFMVYLQKENIIDESGMPKERFSAEFPKEGPSILRIQQVVRGDSAAYFCASSPGSSGMNTQYFGPGTRLTVL.

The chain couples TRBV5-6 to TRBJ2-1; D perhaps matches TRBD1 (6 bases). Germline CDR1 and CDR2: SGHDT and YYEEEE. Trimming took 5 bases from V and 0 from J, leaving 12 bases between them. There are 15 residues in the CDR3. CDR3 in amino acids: CASRKGGSSYNEQFF. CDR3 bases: TGTGCCAGCAGGAAAGGGGGAAGCTCCTACAATGAGCAGTTCTTC. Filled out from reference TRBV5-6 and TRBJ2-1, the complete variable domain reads DAGVTQSPTHLIKTRGQQVTLRCSPKSGHDTVSWYQQALGQGPQFIFQYYEEEERQRGNFPDRFSGHQFPNYSSELNVNALLLGDSALYLCASRKGGSSYNEQFFGPGTRLTVL.

The DNA for the CDR3 is TGTGCCAGCAGCTTAACAACGGAGAATCAGCCCCAGCATTTT. Encoded protein: CASSLTTENQPQHF. The J gene is TRBJ1-5, the V gene TRBV7-8; D is unresolved. Between the trimmed V and J ends, which lost 2 bases and 4 bases, there was a span of 9 bases. The CDR3 has 14 residues. CDR1 is SGHVS and CDR2 is FQNEAQ in the germline V gene. The full variable domain, in which reference TRBV7-8 and TRBJ1-5 provide the parts outside the CDR3, is GAGVSQSPRYKVAKRGQDVALRCDPISGHVSLFWYQQALGQGPEFLTYFQNEAQLDKSGLPSDRFFAERPEGSVSTLKIQRTQQEDSAVYLCASSLTTENQPQHFGDGTRLSIL.

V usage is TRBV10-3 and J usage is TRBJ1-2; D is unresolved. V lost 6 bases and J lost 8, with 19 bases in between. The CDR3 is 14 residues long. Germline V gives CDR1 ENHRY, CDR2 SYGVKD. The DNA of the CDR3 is TGTGCCATCAGCCCCGGACGGGGTCTGGGGGGCTACACCTTC. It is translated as CAISPGRGLGGYTF.

The CDR3 is CASSLRDRGPSGYTF. Written as DNA, the CDR3 is TGTGCCAGCAGCTTAAGAGACAGGGGACCTTCTGGCTACACCTTC. The V and J genes are TRBV7-6 and TRBJ1-2; 8 nucleotides match TRBD1. Germline-derived CDR1 and CDR2 are SGHVS and FNYEAQ. This CDR3 has 15 residues. V lost 2 bases to trimming and J lost 7 bases; unmatched junction nucleotides: 9. The variable domain in full, with the rest retrieved from reference TRBV7-6 and TRBJ1-2, is GAGVSQSPRYKVTKRGQDVALRCDPISGHVSLYWYRQALGQGPEFLTYFNYEAQQDKSGLPNDRFSAERPEGSISTLTIQRTEQRDSAMYRCASSLRDRGPSGYTFGSGTRLTVV.

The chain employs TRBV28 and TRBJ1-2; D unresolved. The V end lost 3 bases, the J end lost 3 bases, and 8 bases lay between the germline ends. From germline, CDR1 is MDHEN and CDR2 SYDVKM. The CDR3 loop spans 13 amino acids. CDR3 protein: CASSFGGYYGYTF. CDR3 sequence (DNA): TGTGCCAGCAGTTTCGGCGGATACTATGGCTACACCTTC.

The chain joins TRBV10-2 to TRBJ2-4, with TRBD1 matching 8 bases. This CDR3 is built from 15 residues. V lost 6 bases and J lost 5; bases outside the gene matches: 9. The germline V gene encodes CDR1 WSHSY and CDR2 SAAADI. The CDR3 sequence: CASSERPGQENIQYF. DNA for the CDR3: TGCGCCAGCAGCGAAAGACCGGGACAGGAAAACATTCAGTACTTC.

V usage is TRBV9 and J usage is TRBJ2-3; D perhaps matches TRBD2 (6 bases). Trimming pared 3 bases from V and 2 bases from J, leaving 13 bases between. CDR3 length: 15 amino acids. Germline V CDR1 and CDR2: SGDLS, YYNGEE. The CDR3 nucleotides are TGTGCCAGCAGCGAGTCCGGGAGAGACACAGATACGCAGTATTTT. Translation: CASSESGRDTDTQYF.

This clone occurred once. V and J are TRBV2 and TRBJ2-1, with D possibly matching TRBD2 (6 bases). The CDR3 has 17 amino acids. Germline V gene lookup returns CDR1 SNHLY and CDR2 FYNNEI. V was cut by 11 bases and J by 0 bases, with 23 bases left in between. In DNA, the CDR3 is TGTGCCTCGACTAGAAGTACGCGGGCAAGCTCCTACAATGAGCAGTTCTTC. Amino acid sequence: CASTRSTRASSYNEQFF. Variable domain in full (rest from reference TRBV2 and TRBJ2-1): EPEVTQTPSHQVTQMGQEVILRCVPISNHLYFYWYRQILGQKVEFLVSFYNNEISEKSEIFDDQFSVERPDGSNFTLKIRSTKLEDSAMYFCASTRSTRASSYNEQFFGPGTRLTVL.

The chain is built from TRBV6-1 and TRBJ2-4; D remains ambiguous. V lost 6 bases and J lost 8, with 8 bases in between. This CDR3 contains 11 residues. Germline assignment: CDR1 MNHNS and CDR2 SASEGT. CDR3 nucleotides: TGTGCCAGCAGCCCCCGTGACATTCAGTACTTC. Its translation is CASSPRDIQYF.

The CDR3 sequence: CASSPTATSYNEQFF. CDR3 bases: TGTGCCAGCAGCCCCACAGCGACTAGTTACAATGAGCAGTTCTTC. The gene calls are TRBV9 and TRBJ2-1; a weak D match, TRBD2 (6 bases). The CDR3 is 15 residues long. CDR1 and CDR2 from the germline V gene are SGDLS and YYNGEE. The V gene lost 4 bases and the J gene lost 4 bases, with 15 bases spanning the gap.

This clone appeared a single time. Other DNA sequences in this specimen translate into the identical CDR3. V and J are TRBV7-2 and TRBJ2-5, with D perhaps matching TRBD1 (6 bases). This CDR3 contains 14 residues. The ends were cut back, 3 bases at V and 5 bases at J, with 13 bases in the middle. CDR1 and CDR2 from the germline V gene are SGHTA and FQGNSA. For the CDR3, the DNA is TGTGCCAGCAGCTTTCGTCGACAGGAGGAGACCCAGTACTTC. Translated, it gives CASSFRRQEETQYF.